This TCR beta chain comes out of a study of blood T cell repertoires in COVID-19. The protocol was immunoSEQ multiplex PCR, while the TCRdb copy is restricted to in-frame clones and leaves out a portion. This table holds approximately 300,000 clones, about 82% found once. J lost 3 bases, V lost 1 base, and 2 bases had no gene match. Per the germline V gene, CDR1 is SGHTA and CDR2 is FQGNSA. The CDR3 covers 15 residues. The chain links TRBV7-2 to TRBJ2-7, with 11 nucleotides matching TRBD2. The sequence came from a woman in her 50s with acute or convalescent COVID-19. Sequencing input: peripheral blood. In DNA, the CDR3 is TGTGCCAGCAGCTTAGATGGGACTAGCGGCTACGAGCAGTACTTC. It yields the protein CASSLDGTSGYEQYF.